The clone carrying this T cell receptor (beta chain) was recorded at least ten times. What it binds is not known. This specimen belongs to a study of T cell repertoires in cytomegalovirus infection. Whole-study context: Both CMV infection and a matching HLA type were indicated by public TCR beta signatures. Notes on the study in general: HLA-C-restricted CMV clonotypes gave the most frequent clonotype in two of eight donors. The cumulative frequency of public TCR beta families distinguished individuals who carried CMV together with the relevant HLA.

The CDR3 spans 15 residues. With 7 bases removed from V and 1 base from J, the gap between germline ends came to 17 bases. Germline CDR1 is SGHDT and CDR2 is YYEEEE. TCRdb ran MiXCR on the reads and lists one entry per CDR3 protein. Of just under 300,000 distinct CDR3 sequences listed, about a tenth are singletons. The sample taken for sequencing was PBMCs. V is TRBV5-6 and J is TRBJ1-1, with D perhaps matching TRBD1 (5 bases). The TCR originated in a human donor in good health (CMV status not recorded). Some clones in this sample may be carry-over from other donors' samples. The CDR3 loop is CASHGVGGPNTEAFF. The CDR3 DNA sequence: TGTGCCAGCCATGGGGTGGGGGGACCGAACACTGAAGCTTTCTTT.